This TCR beta chain is from a study of metastatic and nonmetastatic thyroid tumors. Study-level findings and limits: Malignant thyroid tumors reportedly exceeded benign nodules significantly in TCR beta diversity, with the difference appearing in blood and tumor.

TCRdb reanalyzed the PCR reads with MiXCR. This sample has 6,800 or so clones, with about 3.3% found just once. CDR3 length equals 17 residues. Germline values: CDR1 GTSNPN, CDR2 SVGIG (reference sequence). The junction had 18 bases not matched to a gene; V was cut back by 4 bases and J by 5 bases. This clone was picked up many times. Antigen specificity is unknown. Each patient came to thyroid surgery without any prior treatment (of any kind). The sequencing input was tumor tissue. The chain uses TRBV30 and TRBJ2-5, with 8 bases matching TRBD2. The TCR sequence derives from a female donor with papillary thyroid cancer or a benign thyroid nodule (not recorded which). Some clones in this sample may be carry-over from other donors' samples. For the CDR3, the DNA is TGTGCCTGGACCCTCTGTTGTCGGGAGGGCCCTCGGGAGACCCAGTACTTC. Translated: CAWTLCCREGPRETQYF.